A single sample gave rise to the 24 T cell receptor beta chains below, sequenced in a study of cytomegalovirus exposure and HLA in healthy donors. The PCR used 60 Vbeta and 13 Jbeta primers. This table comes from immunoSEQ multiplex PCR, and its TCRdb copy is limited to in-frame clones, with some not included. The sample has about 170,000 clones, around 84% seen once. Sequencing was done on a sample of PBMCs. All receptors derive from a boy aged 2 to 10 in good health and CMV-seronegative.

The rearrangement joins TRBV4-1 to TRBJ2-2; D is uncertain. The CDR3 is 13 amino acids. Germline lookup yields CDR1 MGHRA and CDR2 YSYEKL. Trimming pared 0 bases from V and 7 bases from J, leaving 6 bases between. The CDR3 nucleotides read TGCGCCAGCAGCCAAGATGTCGGCGGGGAGCTGTTTTTT. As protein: CASSQDVGGELFF.

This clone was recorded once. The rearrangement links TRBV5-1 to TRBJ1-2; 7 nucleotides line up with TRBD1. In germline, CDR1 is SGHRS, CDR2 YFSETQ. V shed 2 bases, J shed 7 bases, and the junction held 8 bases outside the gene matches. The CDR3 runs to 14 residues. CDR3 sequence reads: CASSFGRGGSGYTF. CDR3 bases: TGCGCCAGCAGCTTCGGTAGAGGGGGCAGTGGCTACACCTTC.

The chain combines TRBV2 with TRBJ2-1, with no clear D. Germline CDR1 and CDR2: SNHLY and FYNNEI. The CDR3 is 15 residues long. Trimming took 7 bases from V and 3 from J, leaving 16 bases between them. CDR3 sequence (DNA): TGTGCCAGCACCCCGGAGCTAGAGGTCTACAATGAGCAGTTCTTC. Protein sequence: CASTPELEVYNEQFF.

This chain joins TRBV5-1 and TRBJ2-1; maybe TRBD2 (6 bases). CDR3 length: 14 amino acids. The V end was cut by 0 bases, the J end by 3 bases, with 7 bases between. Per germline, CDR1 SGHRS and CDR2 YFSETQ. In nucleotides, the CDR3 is TGCGCCAGCAGCTTGGGACTAGTCTACAATGAGCAGTTCTTC. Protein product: CASSLGLVYNEQFF.

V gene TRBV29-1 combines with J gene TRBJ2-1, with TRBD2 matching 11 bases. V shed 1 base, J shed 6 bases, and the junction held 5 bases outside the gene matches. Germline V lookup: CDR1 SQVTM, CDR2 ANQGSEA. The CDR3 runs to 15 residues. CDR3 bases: TGCAGCGTTGAAGCGAGACTAGCGGGACTCAATGAGCAGTTCTTC. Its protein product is CSVEARLAGLNEQFF.

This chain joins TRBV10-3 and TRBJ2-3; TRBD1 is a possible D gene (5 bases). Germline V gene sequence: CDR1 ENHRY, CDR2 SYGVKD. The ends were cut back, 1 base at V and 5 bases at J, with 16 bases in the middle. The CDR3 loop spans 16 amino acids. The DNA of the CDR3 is TGTGCCATCAGTGAGTACGGCTCCCCAAGGGGAGATACGCAGTATTTT. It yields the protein CAISEYGSPRGDTQYF.

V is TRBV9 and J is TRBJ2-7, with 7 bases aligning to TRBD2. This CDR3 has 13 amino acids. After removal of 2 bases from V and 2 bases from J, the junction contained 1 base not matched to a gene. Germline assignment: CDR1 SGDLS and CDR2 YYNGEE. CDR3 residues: CASSVGLAYEQYF. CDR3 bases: TGTGCCAGCAGCGTCGGACTAGCCTACGAGCAGTACTTC.

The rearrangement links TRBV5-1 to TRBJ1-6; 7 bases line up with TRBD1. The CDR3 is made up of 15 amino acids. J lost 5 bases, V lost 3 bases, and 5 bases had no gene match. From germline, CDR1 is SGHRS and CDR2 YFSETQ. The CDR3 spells CASSWTGANNSPLHF. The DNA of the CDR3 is TGCGCCAGCAGCTGGACAGGAGCGAATAATTCACCCCTCCACTTT.

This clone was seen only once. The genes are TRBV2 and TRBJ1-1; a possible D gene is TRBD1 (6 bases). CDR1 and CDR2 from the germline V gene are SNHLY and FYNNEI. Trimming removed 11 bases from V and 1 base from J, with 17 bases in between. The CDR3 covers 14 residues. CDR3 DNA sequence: TGTGCCTCCAGGGGTGAGACGGAGAACACTGAAGCTTTCTTT. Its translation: CASRGETENTEAFF.

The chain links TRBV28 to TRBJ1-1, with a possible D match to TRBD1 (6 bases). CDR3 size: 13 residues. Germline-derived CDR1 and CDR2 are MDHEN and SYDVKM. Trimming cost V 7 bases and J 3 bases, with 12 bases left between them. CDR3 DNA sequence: TGTGCCAGCAAGAACAGGGTCTACACTGAAGCTTTCTTT. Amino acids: CASKNRVYTEAFF.

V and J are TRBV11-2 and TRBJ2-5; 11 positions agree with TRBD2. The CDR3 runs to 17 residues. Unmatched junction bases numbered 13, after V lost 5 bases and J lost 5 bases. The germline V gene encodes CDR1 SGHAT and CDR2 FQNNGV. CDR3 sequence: CASSGSLLAGAHETQYF. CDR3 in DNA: TGTGCCAGCAGCGGCAGCCTACTAGCGGGGGCCCATGAGACCCAGTACTTC.

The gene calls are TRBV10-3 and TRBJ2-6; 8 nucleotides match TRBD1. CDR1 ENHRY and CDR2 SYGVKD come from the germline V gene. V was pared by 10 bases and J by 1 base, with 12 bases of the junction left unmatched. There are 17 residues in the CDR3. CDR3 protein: CANAPGQDSSGANVLTF. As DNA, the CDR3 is TGTGCCAACGCACCGGGACAGGATAGTTCTGGGGCCAACGTCCTGACTTTC.

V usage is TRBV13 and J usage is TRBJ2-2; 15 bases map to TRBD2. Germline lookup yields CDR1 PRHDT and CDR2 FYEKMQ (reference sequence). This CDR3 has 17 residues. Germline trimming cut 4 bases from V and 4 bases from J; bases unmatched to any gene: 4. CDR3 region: CASSWTSGRALTGELFF. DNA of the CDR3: TGTGCCAGCAGCTGGACTAGCGGGAGGGCCCTCACCGGGGAGCTGTTTTTT.

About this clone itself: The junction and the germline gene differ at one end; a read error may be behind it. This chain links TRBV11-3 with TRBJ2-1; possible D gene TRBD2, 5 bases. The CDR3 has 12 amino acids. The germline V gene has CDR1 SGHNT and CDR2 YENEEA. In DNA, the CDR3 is TGTGCCAGCAGCTTAGGCCGGGGTGAGCAGCTCTTC. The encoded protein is CASSLGRGEQLF.

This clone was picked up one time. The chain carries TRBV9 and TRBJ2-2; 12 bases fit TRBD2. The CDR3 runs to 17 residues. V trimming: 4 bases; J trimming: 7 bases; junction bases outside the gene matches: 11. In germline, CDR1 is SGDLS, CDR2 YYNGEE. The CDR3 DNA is TGTGCCAGCAGCCCCCTCTGGACTAGCGGGGAGGTCGGGGAGCTGTTTTTT. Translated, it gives CASSPLWTSGEVGELFF.

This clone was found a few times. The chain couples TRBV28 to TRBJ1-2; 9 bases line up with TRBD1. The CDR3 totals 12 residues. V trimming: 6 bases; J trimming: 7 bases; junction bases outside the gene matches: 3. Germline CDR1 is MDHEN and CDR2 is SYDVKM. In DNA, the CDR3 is TGTGCCAGCAGGGACAGGGGTACTGGCTACACCTTC. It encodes CASRDRGTGYTF.

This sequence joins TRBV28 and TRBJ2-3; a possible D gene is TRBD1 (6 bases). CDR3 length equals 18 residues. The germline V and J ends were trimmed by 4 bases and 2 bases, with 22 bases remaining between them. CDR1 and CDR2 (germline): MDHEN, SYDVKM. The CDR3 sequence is CASSSSNITGPDTDTQYF. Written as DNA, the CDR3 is TGTGCCAGCAGTTCCTCGAACATTACAGGGCCCGACACAGATACGCAGTATTTT.

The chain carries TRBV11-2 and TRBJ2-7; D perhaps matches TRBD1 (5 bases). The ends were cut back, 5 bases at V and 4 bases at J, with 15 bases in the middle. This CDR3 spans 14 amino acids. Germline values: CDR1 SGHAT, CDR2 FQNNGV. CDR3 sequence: CASSPLPAGYEQYF. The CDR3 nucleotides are TGTGCCAGCAGCCCCTTACCCGCAGGGTACGAGCAGTACTTC.

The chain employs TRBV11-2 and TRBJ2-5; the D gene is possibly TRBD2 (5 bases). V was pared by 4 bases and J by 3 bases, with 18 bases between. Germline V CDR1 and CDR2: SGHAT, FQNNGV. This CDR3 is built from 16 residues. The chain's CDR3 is CASSWLGVVVEETQYF. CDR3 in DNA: TGTGCCAGCAGCTGGTTGGGAGTAGTAGTTGAAGAGACCCAGTACTTC.

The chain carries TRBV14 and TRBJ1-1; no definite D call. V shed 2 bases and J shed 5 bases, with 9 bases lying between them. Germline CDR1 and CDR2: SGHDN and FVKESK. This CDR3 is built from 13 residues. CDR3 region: CASSQTRGTEAFF. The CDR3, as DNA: TGTGCCAGCAGCCAAACAAGAGGGACTGAAGCTTTCTTT. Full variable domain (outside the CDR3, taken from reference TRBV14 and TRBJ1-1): EAGVTQFPSHSVIEKGQTVTLRCDPISGHDNLYWYRRVMGKEIKFLLHFVKESKQDESGMPNNRFLAERTGGTYSTLKVQPAELEDSGVYFCASSQTRGTEAFFGQGTRLTVV.

DNA of the CDR3: TGTGCCAGCAGTGAACGGGCAGGGCTGATCTCTAATACGCAGTATTTT. Its translation is CASSERAGLISNTQYF. The chain employs TRBV2 and TRBJ2-3; tentatively, D is TRBD1 (5 bases). This CDR3 is built from 16 residues. Trimming removed 2 bases at V and 7 bases at J, with 19 bases between. In germline, CDR1 is SNHLY, CDR2 FYNNEI. The full variable domain, completed using reference TRBV2 and TRBJ2-3, is EPEVTQTPSHQVTQMGQEVILRCVPISNHLYFYWYRQILGQKVEFLVSFYNNEISEKSEIFDDQFSVERPDGSNFTLKIRSTKLEDSAMYFCASSERAGLISNTQYFGPGTRLTVL.

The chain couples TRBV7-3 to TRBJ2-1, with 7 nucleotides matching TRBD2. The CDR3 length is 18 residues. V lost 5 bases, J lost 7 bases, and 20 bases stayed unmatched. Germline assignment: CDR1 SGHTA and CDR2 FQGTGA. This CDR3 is CASSPGFTGLSAGNEQFF. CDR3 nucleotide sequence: TGTGCCAGCAGCCCAGGCTTTACTGGACTATCAGCGGGAAATGAGCAGTTCTTC.

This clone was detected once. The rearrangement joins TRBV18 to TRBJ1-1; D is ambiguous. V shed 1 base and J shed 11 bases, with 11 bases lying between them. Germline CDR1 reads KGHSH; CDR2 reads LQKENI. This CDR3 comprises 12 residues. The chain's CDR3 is CASSPREESAFF. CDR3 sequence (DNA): TGTGCCAGCTCACCACGGGAGGAGAGTGCTTTCTTT.

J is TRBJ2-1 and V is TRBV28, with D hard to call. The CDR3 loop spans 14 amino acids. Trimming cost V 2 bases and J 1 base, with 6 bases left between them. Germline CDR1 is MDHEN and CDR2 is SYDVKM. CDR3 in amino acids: CASSLSLSYNEQFF. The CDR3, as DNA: TGTGCCAGCAGTTTAAGCCTTTCCTACAATGAGCAGTTCTTC.